The 15 T cell receptor beta chains in this list originate from one sample, sequenced in a study of shared clonotypes between healthy human individuals. Clones were sequenced by immunoSEQ multiplex PCR, and TCRdb holds only the in-frame ones, with some missing. The sample contains more than 550,000 clones, approximately 72% of which appear only once. The sequenced material came from memory CD4+ T cells sorted from blood. Sample subset: CD45RA-negative fraction. The receptors come from a woman aged 25 to 39 in good health.

This clone has only a few counts. The chain combines TRBV1 with TRBJ2-3; no check of the table's D call, TRBD2, against the DNA was made. TRBV1 is tagged as a pseudogene. This CDR3 has 20 amino acids. CDR3 amino acids: CTSSHDTSGPPTLITDTQYF. The CDR3 bases are TGCACCAGCAGCCATGATACTAGCGGGCCCCCCACACTGATCACAGATACGCAGTATTTT.

The chain uses TRBV19 and TRBJ1-1; D might be TRBD1 (6 bases). The CDR3 runs 16 residues. Germline CDR1 and CDR2: LNHDA and SQIVND (reference sequence). V was pared by 5 bases and J by 0 bases, with 16 bases between. CDR3 nucleotide sequence: TGTGCCAGTAGTCTCCGGACAGTTCTTTTGAACACTGAAGCTTTCTTT. This encodes CASSLRTVLLNTEAFF.

The rearrangement links TRBV21-1 to TRBJ1-5; the DNA was not compared with TRBD1, the D call given in the table. TRBV21-1 is an annotated pseudogene. This CDR3 spans 17 amino acids. The CDR3 DNA is TGTGCCAGCAGCAAAGCCCATACAGGCTATAGCAATCAGCCCCAGCATTTT. It yields the protein CASSKAHTGYSNQPQHF.

The chain is built from TRBV18 and TRBJ2-7, with 8 bases that match TRBD2. J lost 6 bases, V lost 3 bases, and 10 bases had no gene match. Looked up from germline, CDR1 is KGHSH and CDR2 is LQKENI. The CDR3 runs to 15 residues. The CDR3 here is CASSPLTAGEGEQYF. Written as DNA, the CDR3 is TGTGCCAGCTCACCTTTGACAGCGGGAGAGGGCGAGCAGTACTTC.

This sequence joins TRBV4-1 and TRBJ2-7, with 7 positions matching TRBD2. The V gene's germline CDR1 is MGHRA and CDR2 YSYEKL. V shed 4 bases, J shed 0 bases, and the junction held 0 bases outside the gene matches. This CDR3 spans 13 amino acids. The CDR3 nucleotides are TGCGCCAGCAGCCGGACTAGCTCCTACGAGCAGTACTTC. It yields the protein CASSRTSSYEQYF.

Only one count was recorded for this clone. This chain links TRBV18 with TRBJ2-7, with TRBD1 identical over 11 bases. In germline, CDR1 is KGHSH, CDR2 LQKENI. J was trimmed by 3 bases and V by 5 bases; bases with no gene match: 3. This CDR3 is 14 amino acids long. For the CDR3, the DNA is TGTGCCAGCTCATGGGGACAGGGGGACTACGAGCAGTACTTC. As protein: CASSWGQGDYEQYF.

The rearrangement joins TRBV2 to TRBJ2-3; 14 positions agree with TRBD2. The CDR3 is 18 residues long. In germline, CDR1 is SNHLY, CDR2 FYNNEI. V lost 6 bases, J lost 0 bases, and 8 bases stayed unmatched. The CDR3: CASSPGLAGAYSTDTQYF. For the CDR3, the DNA is TGTGCCAGCAGCCCGGGACTAGCGGGAGCTTACAGCACAGATACGCAGTATTTT.

In its sample, this clone was seen a few times. In the same sample, other DNA sequences code for this CDR3. This sequence joins TRBV5-1 and TRBJ1-3; D is unresolved. This CDR3 contains 14 residues. V lost 0 bases and J 2 bases, leaving 6 bases between the germline ends. Germline V CDR1 and CDR2: SGHRS, YFSETQ. Written as DNA, the CDR3 is TGCGCCAGCAGCTTGGGTACGGCTGGAAACACCATATATTTT. Its translation is CASSLGTAGNTIYF. Combining the CDR3 with reference TRBV5-1 and TRBJ1-3 gives the whole variable domain KAGVTQTPRYLIKTRGQQVTLSCSPISGHRSVSWYQQTPGQGLQFLFEYFSETQRNKGNFPGRFSGRQFSNSRSEMNVSTLELGDSALYLCASSLGTAGNTIYFGEGSWLTVV.

Many counts were recorded for this clone. This chain uses TRBV5-4 with TRBJ2-7, with TRBD2 as a possible D gene (6 bases). V was pared by 1 base and J by 4 bases, with 15 bases between. Germline lookup yields CDR1 SGHNT and CDR2 YYREEE (reference sequence). The CDR3 has 15 amino acids. DNA for the CDR3: TGTGCCAGCAGCTTGTTTTCGGCGGGACGGTACGAGCAGTACTTC. This translates into CASSLFSAGRYEQYF.

The CDR3 sequence: CASSIDRGRGYEQYF. Written as DNA, the CDR3 is TGTGCCAGTAGTATAGACAGGGGGCGAGGCTACGAGCAGTACTTC. V gene TRBV19 combines with J gene TRBJ2-7, with TRBD1 identical over 8 bases. V lost 0 bases to trimming and J lost 3 bases; unmatched junction nucleotides: 4. The length of the CDR3 is 15 residues. In germline, CDR1 is LNHDA, CDR2 SQIVND (reference sequence).

Concerning this clone itself: The sample contains more than one DNA sequence encoding this CDR3. This chain uses TRBV7-2 with TRBJ2-7; D is undetermined. Trimming pared 1 base from V and 2 bases from J, leaving 12 bases between. CDR3 length equals 15 residues. The germline V gene has CDR1 SGHTA and CDR2 FQGNSA. The CDR3 bases are TGTGCCAGCAGCTTAGGCCCCGGTGGTACCTACGAGCAGTACTTC. Encoded protein: CASSLGPGGTYEQYF.

The gene calls are TRBV5-1 and TRBJ1-1, with D hard to call. This CDR3 is 14 amino acids long. Germline V gene sequence: CDR1 SGHRS, CDR2 YFSETQ. The V end was cut by 4 bases, the J end by 3 bases, with 13 bases between. The CDR3 sequence: CASSLQPWDTEAFF. As DNA, the CDR3 is TGCGCCAGCAGCCTACAGCCCTGGGACACTGAAGCTTTCTTT.

This chain connects TRBV5-1 to TRBJ1-2, with 10 bases that match TRBD1. CDR1 and CDR2 (germline): SGHRS, YFSETQ. The CDR3 contains 14 residues. J lost 8 bases, V lost 4 bases, and 8 bases had no gene match. The CDR3, as DNA: TGCGCCAGCAGCCCCGGGACAGGGGAAAGCGGCTACACCTTC. This sequence encodes CASSPGTGESGYTF.

This clone was counted between two and nine times. The V call is TRBV4-1, the J call TRBJ1-2; perhaps TRBD1 as D (5 bases). V lost 1 base to trimming and J lost 2 bases, with 14 bases between them. Germline assignment: CDR1 MGHRA and CDR2 YSYEKL. The CDR3 is 16 amino acids. This CDR3 reads CASSQGGVRENYGYTF. The CDR3 DNA is TGCGCCAGCAGCCAAGGAGGGGTCAGGGAAAACTATGGCTACACCTTC.

This chain joins TRBV7-9 and TRBJ2-5, with 10 bases matching TRBD1. Germline CDR1 SEHNR, CDR2 FQNEAQ (reference sequence). The CDR3 runs to 15 residues. Germline trimming cut 5 bases from V and 4 bases from J; bases unmatched to any gene: 7. Written as DNA, the CDR3 is TGTGCCAGCAGCCTGGGACAGGGGTTAGGAGAGACCCAGTACTTC. This codes for CASSLGQGLGETQYF. Looking up the rest from reference TRBV7-9 and TRBJ2-5 gives the full variable domain: DTGVSQNPRHKITKRGQNVTFRCDPISEHNRLYWYRQTLGQGPEFLTYFQNEAQLEKSRLLSDRFSAERPKGSFSTLEIQRTEQGDSAMYLCASSLGQGLGETQYFGPGTRLLVL.